This T cell receptor (beta chain) stems from a study of shared clonotypes between healthy human individuals (dated by TCRdb to between 2020 and 2021). In terms of the full investigation: The cohort included a few men and a couple of women between 18 and 49 years of age. To increase sequencing depth and limit assay-specific biases, TCR repertoire library preparation and sequencing were carried out by different laboratories using diverse techniques. Per donor, leukapheresis produced somewhere between about 0.94 and 9 billion PBMCs. The study deeply sequenced blood TCR repertoires of about 5 healthy adults to estimate repertoire size and the extent of clonotype sharing between individuals. For each donor, CD4 naive and CD4 memory were each given three plates, CD8 naive was given two plates, and CD8 memory was given one plate. The study at large found these results: The genetic and exposure-history diversity represented was limited by the small number of donors. Rarefaction of sorted-subset datasets indicated incomplete sequencing despite the large sequencing depth. Pairwise subsampling led to the expectation that sequencing depth would affect the degree of clonotype sharing among donors. When four donors were compared, the shared fraction of clonotypes was about 5% for naive CD4, approximately 3.3% for naive CD8, 2.3% for memory CD4, and about 0.36% for memory CD8. Naive subsets generally had larger estimated clonotype richness than memory subsets. Compared with non-shared clonotypes, the clonotypes found in all four sorted-subset donors had higher generation probabilities. Sampling was restricted to blood, and TCR repertoires in tissue are likely to differ from TCR repertoires in blood.

Using the deep immunoSEQ assay, multiplex PCR amplified TCR CDR3 regions from genomic DNA. Extracted genomic DNA from each cell subset was distributed evenly across all wells of several immunoSEQ 96-well plates, and each plate was treated as a replicate. For sorted subsets, approximately 200 ng of genomic DNA, equivalent to tens of thousands of T cell genomes, went into each replicate PCR. The purified libraries were quantified using a Qubit 3.0 fluorometer, sized with a Bioanalyzer 2100, and then quantified again using the KAPA Library Quantification kit. Each immunoSEQ 96-well plate was sequenced on its own single-read 150-cycle Illumina NextSeq 550 flow cell. In the original analysis: Because the immunoSEQ output included only junctional sequences and no quality scores, the filtering could not be the same as the filtering used for full-length reads. Sequences were annotated with PyIR, a Python wrapper for IgBLAST v1.9, using IMGT germline references to assign V/J genes and CDR3. Any read was removed if the V/J assignment was weak (E-value above 1e-6), the CDR3 was missing, or the read contained stop codons, out-of-frame junctions, or ambiguous translated residues. A V3J clonotype was defined by an identical inferred V gene, J gene, and CDR3 amino acid sequence. Percentage overlap between repertoires was calculated by dividing the number of shared unique clonotypes by the size of the smaller repertoire. RTK rarefaction, the Chao1 estimator, and Recon v2.1 estimates of unobserved clonotypes were used to assess repertoire richness. Generation probabilities were computed with OLGA for all TCRbeta clonotypes obtained by the gDNA method from a few donors. Held by TCRdb, this immuneACCESS table contains in-frame sequences only and omits some clones. Under half of the omission traces to an unresolved V gene where checked; the cause of the rest is unknown. D and trimming were read from the DNA, whereas the V and J calls and clone size are those reported in that table. Within this sample are approximately 1.5 million clones, with around 98% of them counted one time only. About 0.4% of the sample is in the top ten clones.

The donors were healthy, HIV-negative adults who had no recently reported acute infections or vaccinations. Every donor was a Caucasian adult living in Nashville, Tennessee, USA. CD4+ T cells were enriched by magnetic negative selection, after which naive cells were positively selected on CD45RA and the negative fraction was taken as the memory subset. Blood was collected by leukapheresis, and PBMCs were isolated by Ficoll-Histopaque density gradient centrifugation and then cryopreserved in liquid nitrogen vapor phase. Analytical flow cytometry was used to check the purity and quantity of every magnetically sorted T cell population. Each sorted fraction had its genomic DNA isolated and then quantified by UV absorbance on a Nanodrop 2000c. With respect to this clone: What this receptor recognizes is not known. There are no base qualities to consult, and no much larger clone falls within one base.

From a lookup of the germline V gene, CDR1 and CDR2 are SGDLS and YYNGEE. Trimming takes 0 bases from V and 0 bases from J, and the germline ends sit 13 bases apart. Taken from cysteine to phenylalanine, the CDR3 has 17 residues. Only the CDR3 region is kept as DNA, spanning 51 bases read in frame from base 1. The sequence links TRBV9 to TRBJ1-5; the D gene lacks a confident call. The receptor was derived from a man aged 30 to 39 in good health. The sequencing sample was made of naive CD4+ T cells sorted from blood. The cell subset or site label, as the study defines it: CD45RA+ positively selected. CDR3 sequence: CASSVGMAPNSNQPQHF. The DNA is as follows: TGTGCCAGCAGCGTAGGAATGGCGCCTAATAGCAATCAGCCCCAGCATTTT.